This passage covers 19 T cell receptor beta chains from one sample sequenced in a study of human T cells and chemical hapten exposure. TCRdb redid the calling of the RACE reads with MiXCR, one entry per CDR3 protein. In the table there are more than 85,000 distinct CDR3 sequences, 11% of which are singletons. Time point denoted: patch test 2, 6 weeks after DPC sensitization. Sample treatment: therapeutic diphenylcyclopropenone sensitization with weekly scalp DPC. Sequencing was performed on whole blood, taken in connection with sensitization to the hapten diphenylcyclopropenone (DPC). These receptors all stem from a man between 35 and 55 years old with alopecia areata. Some clones in this sample may be carry-over from other donors' samples.

This clonotype has only a few counts. The chain is built from TRBV7-9 and TRBJ1-4; D is undetermined. V was pared by 8 bases and J by 6 bases, with 19 bases between. The CDR3 is 15 amino acids. Germline-derived CDR1 and CDR2 are SEHNR and FQNEAQ (reference sequence). The chain's CDR3 is CASCSSVGGDEKLFF. CDR3 coding DNA: TGTGCCAGCTGTTCATCCGTGGGTGGAGATGAAAAACTGTTTTTT.

This clonotype was detected only a few times. The chain carries TRBV27 and TRBJ2-7, with TRBD2 matching over 12 bases. V was pared by 7 bases and J by 1 base, with 5 bases of the junction left unmatched. There are 15 residues in the CDR3. Germline CDR1 MNHEY, CDR2 SMNVEV (reference sequence). This CDR3 is CASKGTSGLSYEQYV. The CDR3 DNA sequence: TGTGCCAGCAAAGGGACTAGCGGGTTATCCTACGAGCAGTACGTC.

Ten or more counts support this clonotype. This chain joins TRBV19 and TRBJ1-5; D is unresolved. The CDR3 consists of 13 residues. Looked up from germline, CDR1 is LNHDA and CDR2 is SQIVND (reference sequence). Trimming took off 5 bases at V and 5 bases at J, with 10 bases between the two ends. The CDR3 sequence is CASSDTVDQPQHF. The DNA for the CDR3 is TGTGCCAGTAGTGATACGGTCGATCAGCCCCAGCATTTT. The full variable domain, rest sourced from reference TRBV19 and TRBJ1-5, is DGGITQSPKYLFRKEGQNVTLSCEQNLNHDAMYWYRQDPGQGLRLIYYSQIVNDFQKGDIAEGYSVSREKKESFPLTVTSAQKNPTAFYLCASSDTVDQPQHFGDGTRLSIL.

At least ten counts were recorded for this clonotype. The V call is TRBV6-5, the J call TRBJ2-3; 11 bases match TRBD2. Germline V lookup: CDR1 MNHEY, CDR2 SVGAGI. This CDR3 comprises 15 residues. Trimming at V came to 6 bases and at J to 6 bases, leaving 8 bases not matched to a gene. The CDR3 sequence is CASSPVAGGVDTQYF. The CDR3, as DNA: TGTGCCAGCAGCCCAGTAGCGGGAGGGGTTGATACGCAGTATTTT.

J is TRBJ1-1 and V is TRBV5-1; 9 bases are a match to TRBD1. This CDR3 region has 15 residues. Germline CDR1 SGHRS, CDR2 YFSETQ. V shed 0 bases, J shed 1 base, and the junction held 1 base outside the gene matches. CDR3 nucleotide sequence: TGCGCCAGCAGCTTGGACAGGGGGCCGAACACTGAAGCTTTCTTT. It is translated as CASSLDRGPNTEAFF.

This clonotype was counted at least ten times. V and J are TRBV4-2 and TRBJ1-6, with TRBD1 as a possible D gene (6 bases). The germline V gene has CDR1 LGHNA and CDR2 YNFKEQ. The V end was cut by 0 bases, the J end by 8 bases, with 8 bases between. The CDR3 totals 14 residues. The CDR3 DNA follows: TGTGCCAGCAGCCAAGAAGGGGGACATTCACCCCTCCACTTT. This sequence encodes CASSQEGGHSPLHF.

The chain carries TRBV18 and TRBJ1-4, with D perhaps TRBD1 (6 bases). V shed 3 bases and J shed 4 bases, with 9 bases lying between them. There are 14 residues in the CDR3. Germline V CDR1 and CDR2: KGHSH, LQKENI. Here the CDR3 DNA reads TGTGCCAGCTCACCGGACAGCCGTAATGAAAAACTGTTTTTT. Translation: CASSPDSRNEKLFF.

As DNA, the CDR3 is TGTGCCATCAGCCTCGGGGGGACTAGCGGGAGCACAGATACGCAGTATTTT. Protein product: CAISLGGTSGSTDTQYF. The chain uses TRBV10-3 and TRBJ2-3, with TRBD2 matching over 12 bases. CDR3 size: 17 residues. The V segment lost 6 bases and the J segment 0 bases; nucleotides outside the gene matches: 7. Per germline, CDR1 ENHRY and CDR2 SYGVKD.

The genes are TRBV24-1 and TRBJ2-3; perhaps D is TRBD1 or TRBD2 (5 bases each). V gave up 9 bases and J gave up 2 bases, with 11 bases separating them. The CDR3 is 13 amino acids. The germline CDR1 and CDR2 sequences are KGHDR and SFDVKD. CDR3 coding DNA: TGTGCCACCCGTCAGGGAGCCACAGATACGCAGTATTTT. Protein: CATRQGATDTQYF.

This clonotype appeared a few times. The chain links TRBV18 to TRBJ2-1; D is perhaps TRBD1 or TRBD2 (5 bases each). CDR1 is KGHSH, CDR2 LQKENI, per germline. Trimming pared 1 base from V and 2 bases from J, leaving 9 bases between. The CDR3 sequence is 15 residues long. This chain's CDR3 is CASSPLRDAYNEQFF. Here the CDR3 DNA reads TGTGCCAGCTCACCACTCAGGGACGCCTACAATGAGCAGTTCTTC.

In its sample, this clonotype was seen a few times. The chain uses TRBV12-3 or TRBV12-4 and TRBJ2-1; D gene unclear. Trimming stripped 7 bases from V and 7 bases from J, with 14 bases between. The CDR3 consists of 13 residues. The CDR3 DNA follows: TGTGCCAGCATCCATAGCCTGGATAATGAGCAGTTCTTC. This encodes CASIHSLDNEQFF.

The chain joins TRBV20-1 to TRBJ2-3; 10 nucleotides line up with TRBD2. V lost 4 bases to trimming and J lost 2 bases; unmatched junction nucleotides: 18. The CDR3 runs to 19 residues. Germline V gene sequence: CDR1 DFQATT, CDR2 SNEGSKA (reference sequence). The CDR3 nucleotides read TGCAGTGCTACCTCGTTGTTTGATAGCGGGAGGCGGAACACAGATACGCAGTATTTT. It is translated as CSATSLFDSGRRNTDTQYF.

As to this clonotype: At one end the junction does not follow the germline gene, possibly because of a read error. The V gene is TRBV9, the J gene TRBJ2-5; TRBD1 matches 7 bases. The CDR3 runs 14 residues. Per germline, CDR1 SGDLS and CDR2 YYNGEE. The DNA for the CDR3 is TGTGCCAGCGGCGTAGCGACAGGGCAAGAGACCCAGTACTTC. It encodes CASGVATGQETQYF.

This clonotype was observed a few times. The rearrangement links TRBV20-1 to TRBJ2-5; 11 positions agree with TRBD2. The CDR3 consists of 17 residues. V trimming: 6 bases; J trimming: 2 bases; junction bases outside the gene matches: 14. Germline CDR1 DFQATT, CDR2 SNEGSKA (reference sequence). The CDR3 DNA follows: TGCAGTGCCACCGGGACCGCTGGGACTAGCGGACAAGAGACCCAGTACTTC. This gives the protein CSATGTAGTSGQETQYF.

The chain couples TRBV5-5 to TRBJ2-2; 7 bases match TRBD1. This CDR3 contains 16 residues. V was pared by 4 bases and J by 5 bases, with 11 bases of the junction left unmatched. Looked up from germline, CDR1 is SGHKS and CDR2 is YYEKEE (reference sequence). The CDR3 region has the DNA TGTGCCAGCAGCACACCAACAGGGGTTGGGACCGGGGAGCTGTTTTTT. Translation gives CASSTPTGVGTGELFF.

This clonotype appeared many times. The rearrangement joins TRBV7-6 to TRBJ2-3; D is possibly TRBD2 (5 bases). V was clipped by 4 bases and J by 3 bases, with 14 bases between them. CDR1 and CDR2 from the germline V gene are SGHVS and FNYEAQ. This CDR3 has 15 residues. CDR3 protein: CASSSQAVSTDTQYF. The CDR3 nucleotides read TGTGCCAGCAGCTCTCAAGCGGTTTCTACAGATACGCAGTATTTT.

In its sample, this clonotype was seen a few times. The CDR3 bases are TGTGCCAGCAGTTTAGCGGCCGGGTTGGCAGATACGCAGTATTTT. The encoded protein is CASSLAAGLADTQYF. The chain recombines TRBV12-3 or TRBV12-4 with TRBJ2-3; D ambiguous. Trimming cost V 0 bases and J 4 bases, with 11 bases left between them. The CDR3 covers 15 residues.

This clonotype was seen ten or more times. The chain is built from TRBV12-3 or TRBV12-4 and TRBJ2-3, with 9 bases identical to TRBD1. The V gene end was trimmed by 6 bases and the J gene end by 7 bases; junction bases not matched to a gene: 8. The CDR3 has 14 amino acids. Here the CDR3 reads CASSPGQGQNTQYF. The CDR3 DNA follows: TGTGCCAGCAGCCCGGGACAGGGACAAAATACGCAGTATTTT.

The sample holds a few counts of this clonotype. This chain links TRBV27 with TRBJ2-7; no firm D call. The V gene's germline CDR1 is MNHEY and CDR2 SMNVEV (reference sequence). CDR3 size: 9 residues. With 9 bases removed from V and 9 bases from J, the gap between germline ends came to 9 bases. Written as DNA, the CDR3 is TGTGCCAGTCGAGTACCGCAGTACGTC. This gives the protein CASRVPQYV.